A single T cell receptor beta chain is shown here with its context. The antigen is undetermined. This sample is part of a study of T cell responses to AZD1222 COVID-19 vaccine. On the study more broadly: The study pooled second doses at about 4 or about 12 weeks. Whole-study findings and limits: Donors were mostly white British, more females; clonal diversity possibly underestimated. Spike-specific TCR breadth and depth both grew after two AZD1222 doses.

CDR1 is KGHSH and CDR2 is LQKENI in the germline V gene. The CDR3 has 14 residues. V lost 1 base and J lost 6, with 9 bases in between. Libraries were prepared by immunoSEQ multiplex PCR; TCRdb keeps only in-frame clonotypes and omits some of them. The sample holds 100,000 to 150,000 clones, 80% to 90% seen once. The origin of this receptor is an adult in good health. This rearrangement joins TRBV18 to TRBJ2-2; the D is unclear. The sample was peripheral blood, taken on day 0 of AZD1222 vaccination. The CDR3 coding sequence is TGTGCCAGCTCACCACAAAACCGACCCGGGGAGCTGTTTTTT. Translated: CASSPQNRPGELFF.